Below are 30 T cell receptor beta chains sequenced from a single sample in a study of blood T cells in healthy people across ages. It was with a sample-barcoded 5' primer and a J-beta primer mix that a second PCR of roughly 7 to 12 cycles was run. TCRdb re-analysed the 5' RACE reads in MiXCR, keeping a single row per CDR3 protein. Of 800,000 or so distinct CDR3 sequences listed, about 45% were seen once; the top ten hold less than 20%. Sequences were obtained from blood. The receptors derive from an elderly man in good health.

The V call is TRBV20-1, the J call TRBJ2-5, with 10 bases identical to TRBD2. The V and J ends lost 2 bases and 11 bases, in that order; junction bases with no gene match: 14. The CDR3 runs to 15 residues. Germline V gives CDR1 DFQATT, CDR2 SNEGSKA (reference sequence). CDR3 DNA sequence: TGCAGTGCTAGACTAGCGGGGGAGAAGAACAATGAGCAGTACTTC. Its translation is CSARLAGEKNNEQYF.

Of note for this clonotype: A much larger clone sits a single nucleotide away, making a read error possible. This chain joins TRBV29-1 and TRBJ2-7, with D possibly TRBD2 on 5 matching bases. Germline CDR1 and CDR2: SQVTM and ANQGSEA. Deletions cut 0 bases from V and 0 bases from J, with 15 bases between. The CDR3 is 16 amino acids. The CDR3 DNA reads TGCAGCGTTGAAGATAGGGTAGAGGGCCACTCCTACGAGCAGTACTTC. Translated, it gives CSVEDRVEGHSYEQYF.

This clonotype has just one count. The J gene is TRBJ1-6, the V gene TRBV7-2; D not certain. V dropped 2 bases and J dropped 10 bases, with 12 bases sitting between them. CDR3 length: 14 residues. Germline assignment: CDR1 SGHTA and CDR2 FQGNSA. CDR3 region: CASSLTGVISPLHF. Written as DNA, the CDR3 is TGTGCCAGCAGCTTAACCGGGGTCATCTCACCCCTCCACTTT.

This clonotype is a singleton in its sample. CDR3 DNA sequence: TGTGCCACCAGTGACGCCGCAGGAAGCTACACAGATACGCAGTATTTT. Translation: CATSDAAGSYTDTQYF. V is TRBV24-1 and J is TRBJ2-3; no definite D call. Trimming cost V 4 bases and J 2 bases, with 15 bases left between them. The CDR3 totals 16 residues. The germline V gene has CDR1 KGHDR and CDR2 SFDVKD.

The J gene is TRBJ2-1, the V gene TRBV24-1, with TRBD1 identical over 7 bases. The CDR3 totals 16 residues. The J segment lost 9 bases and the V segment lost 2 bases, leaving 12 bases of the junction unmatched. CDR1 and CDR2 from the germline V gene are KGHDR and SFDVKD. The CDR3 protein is CATSDWQGERPIEQFF. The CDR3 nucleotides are TGTGCCACCAGTGATTGGCAGGGGGAGCGTCCCATTGAGCAGTTCTTC.

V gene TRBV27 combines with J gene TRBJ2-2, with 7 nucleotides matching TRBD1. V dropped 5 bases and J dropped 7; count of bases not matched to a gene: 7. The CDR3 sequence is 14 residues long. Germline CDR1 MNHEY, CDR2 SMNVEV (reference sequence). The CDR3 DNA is TGTGCCAGCAGTAGAGACAGGGTCGGCGGGGAGCTGTTTTTT. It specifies CASSRDRVGGELFF.

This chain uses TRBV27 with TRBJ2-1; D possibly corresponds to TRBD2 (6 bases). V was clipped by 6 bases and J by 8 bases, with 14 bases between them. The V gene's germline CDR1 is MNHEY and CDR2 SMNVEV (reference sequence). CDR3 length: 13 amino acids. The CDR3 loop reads CASSPGTYDEQFF. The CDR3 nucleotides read TGTGCCAGCAGCCCTGGGACTTACGATGAGCAGTTCTTC.

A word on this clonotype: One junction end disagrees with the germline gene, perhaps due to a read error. Written as DNA, the CDR3 is TGCGCCGGCAGTTTGGGAGGGTCGGGGATTCAAGAGACCCAGTACTTC. As protein: CAGSLGGSGIQETQYF. J is TRBJ2-5 and V is TRBV5-1; TRBD2 agrees at 7 bases. The germline CDR1 and CDR2 sequences are SGHRS and YFSETQ. This CDR3 has 16 residues.

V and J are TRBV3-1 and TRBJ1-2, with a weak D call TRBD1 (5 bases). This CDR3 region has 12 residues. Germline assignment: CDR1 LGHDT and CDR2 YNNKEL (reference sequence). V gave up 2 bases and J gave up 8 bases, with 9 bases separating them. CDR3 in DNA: TGTGCCAGCAGCCAACCAGGGTCGGGCTACACCTTC. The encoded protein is CASSQPGSGYTF.

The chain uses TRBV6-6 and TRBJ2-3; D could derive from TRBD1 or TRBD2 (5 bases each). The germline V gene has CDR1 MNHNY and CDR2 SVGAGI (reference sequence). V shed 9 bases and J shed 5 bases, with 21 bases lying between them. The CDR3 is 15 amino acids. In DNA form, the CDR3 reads TGTGCCAGTCGAGGGGATGCGAGAGCCGGAGATACGCAGTATTTT. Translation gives CASRGDARAGDTQYF.

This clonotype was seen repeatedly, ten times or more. This chain's CDR3 is CASSLAPTDCLHF. The CDR3 nucleotides read TGTGCCAGCAGCTTAGCTCCTACAGATTGCCTCCACTTT. The gene calls are TRBV11-2 and TRBJ1-6, with D hard to call. This CDR3 is built from 13 residues. Per the germline V gene, CDR1 is SGHAT and CDR2 is FQNNGV. Trimming cost V 1 base and J 15 bases, with 13 bases left between them.

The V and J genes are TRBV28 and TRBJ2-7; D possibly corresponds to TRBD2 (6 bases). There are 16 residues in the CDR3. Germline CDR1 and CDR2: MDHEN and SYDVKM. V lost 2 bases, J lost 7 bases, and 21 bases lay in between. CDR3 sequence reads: CASSLDRDSTYNEQYF. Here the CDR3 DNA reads TGTGCCAGCAGTTTAGACCGGGACTCAACCTACAATGAGCAGTACTTC.

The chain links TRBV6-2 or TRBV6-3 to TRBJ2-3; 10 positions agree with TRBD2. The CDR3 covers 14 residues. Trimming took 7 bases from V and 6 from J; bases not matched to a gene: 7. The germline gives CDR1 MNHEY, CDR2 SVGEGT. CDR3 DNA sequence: TGTGCCAGCATTCCTAGCGGGAGCGGCGATACGCAGTATTTT. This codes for CASIPSGSGDTQYF.

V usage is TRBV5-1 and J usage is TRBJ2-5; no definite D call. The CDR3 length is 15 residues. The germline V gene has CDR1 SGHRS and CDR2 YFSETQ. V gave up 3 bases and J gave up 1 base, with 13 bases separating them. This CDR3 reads CASSSDPGTQETQYF. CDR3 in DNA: TGCGCCAGCAGCTCGGACCCAGGAACCCAAGAGACCCAGTACTTC. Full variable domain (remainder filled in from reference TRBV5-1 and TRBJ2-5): KAGVTQTPRYLIKTRGQQVTLSCSPISGHRSVSWYQQTPGQGLQFLFEYFSETQRNKGNFPGRFSGRQFSNSRSEMNVSTLELGDSALYLCASSSDPGTQETQYFGPGTRLLVL.

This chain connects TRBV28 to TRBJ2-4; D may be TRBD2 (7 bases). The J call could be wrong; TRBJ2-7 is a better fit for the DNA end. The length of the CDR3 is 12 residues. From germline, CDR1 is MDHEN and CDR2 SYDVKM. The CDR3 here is CASKGGVYEQYF. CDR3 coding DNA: TGTGCCAGCAAAGGGGGGGTGTACGAGCAGTACTTC.

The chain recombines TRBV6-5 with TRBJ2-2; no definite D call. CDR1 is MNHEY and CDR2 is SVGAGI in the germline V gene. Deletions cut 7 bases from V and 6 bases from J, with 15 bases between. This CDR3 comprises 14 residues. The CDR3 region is CASKPRPQSGELFF. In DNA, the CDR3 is TGTGCCAGCAAGCCGCGGCCCCAGTCCGGGGAGCTGTTTTTT.

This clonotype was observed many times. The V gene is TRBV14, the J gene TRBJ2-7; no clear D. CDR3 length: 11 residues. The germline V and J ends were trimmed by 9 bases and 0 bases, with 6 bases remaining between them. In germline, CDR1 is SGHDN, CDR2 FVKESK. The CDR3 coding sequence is TGTGCCAGTGCGGCCTCCTACGAGCAGTACTTC. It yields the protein CASAASYEQYF. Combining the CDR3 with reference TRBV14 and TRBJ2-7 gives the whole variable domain EAGVTQFPSHSVIEKGQTVTLRCDPISGHDNLYWYRRVMGKEIKFLLHFVKESKQDESGMPNNRFLAERTGGTYSTLKVQPAELEDSGVYFCASAASYEQYFGPGTRLTVT.

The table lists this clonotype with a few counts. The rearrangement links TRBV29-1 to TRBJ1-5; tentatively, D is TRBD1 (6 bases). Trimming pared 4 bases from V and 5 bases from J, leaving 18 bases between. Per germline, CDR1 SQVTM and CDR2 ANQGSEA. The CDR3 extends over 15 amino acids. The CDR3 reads CSVAVGGGKDQPQHF. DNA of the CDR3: TGCAGCGTTGCGGTAGGAGGGGGAAAGGATCAGCCCCAGCATTTT.

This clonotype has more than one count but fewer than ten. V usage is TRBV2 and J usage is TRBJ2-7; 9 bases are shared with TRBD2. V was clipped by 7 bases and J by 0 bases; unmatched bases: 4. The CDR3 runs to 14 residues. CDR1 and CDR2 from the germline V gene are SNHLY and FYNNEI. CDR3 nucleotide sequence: TGTGCCAGCACTAGACTAGCGGTCTCCTACGAGCAGTACTTC. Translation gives CASTRLAVSYEQYF.

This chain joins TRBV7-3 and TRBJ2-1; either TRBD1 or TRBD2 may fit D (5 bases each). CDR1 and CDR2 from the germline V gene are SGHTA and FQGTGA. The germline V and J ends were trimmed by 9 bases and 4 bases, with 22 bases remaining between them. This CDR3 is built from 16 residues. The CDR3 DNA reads TGTGCCAGTAGCCGCTCCCCAGGGACGGCGTACAATGAGCAGTTCTTC. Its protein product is CASSRSPGTAYNEQFF.

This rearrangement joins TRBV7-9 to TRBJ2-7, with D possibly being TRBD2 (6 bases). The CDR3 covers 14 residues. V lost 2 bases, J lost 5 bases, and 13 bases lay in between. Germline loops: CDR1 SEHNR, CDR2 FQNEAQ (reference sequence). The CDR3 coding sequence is TGTGCCAGCAGCTTACGGCGGGGTTTGAACGAGCAGTACTTC. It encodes CASSLRRGLNEQYF.

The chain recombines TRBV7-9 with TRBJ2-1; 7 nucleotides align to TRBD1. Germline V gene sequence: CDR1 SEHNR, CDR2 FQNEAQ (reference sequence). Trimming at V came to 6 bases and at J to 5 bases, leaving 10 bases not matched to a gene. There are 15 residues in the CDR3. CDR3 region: CASSPVGTVHNEQFF. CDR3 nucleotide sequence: TGTGCCAGCAGTCCCGTTGGGACAGTGCACAATGAGCAGTTCTTC.

The CDR3 coding sequence is TGTGCCAGCAGGGGGGGGAATCCGACTGAAAAACTGTTTTTT. This translates into CASRGGNPTEKLFF. The gene calls are TRBV7-2 and TRBJ1-4; weak D call: TRBD1 (5 bases). From germline, CDR1 is SGHTA and CDR2 FQGNSA. V lost 6 bases and J lost 7, with 15 bases in between. The CDR3 is 14 residues long.

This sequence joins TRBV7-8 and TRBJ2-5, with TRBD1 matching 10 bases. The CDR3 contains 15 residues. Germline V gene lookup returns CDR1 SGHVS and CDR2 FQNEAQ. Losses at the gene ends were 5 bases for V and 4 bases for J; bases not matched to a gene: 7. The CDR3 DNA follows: TGTGCCAGCAGCCCCAGACAGGGGGCGGGAGAGACCCAGTACTTC. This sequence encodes CASSPRQGAGETQYF.

The CDR3, as DNA: TGTGCCAGCAGTTACTCGAGTAAGGTGTGGCAACAGTTCTTC. It specifies CASSYSSKVWQQFF. This chain links TRBV6-5 with TRBJ2-1, with D unresolved. There are 14 residues in the CDR3. Looked up from germline, CDR1 is MNHEY and CDR2 is SVGAGI. With 0 bases removed from V and 13 bases from J, the gap between germline ends came to 16 bases.

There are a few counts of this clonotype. The CDR3 DNA is TGTGCCAGCAGCCAACTACAGAACAATCAGCCCCAGCATTTT. Amino acid sequence: CASSQLQNNQPQHF. This sequence joins TRBV4-2 and TRBJ1-5; no clear D. The CDR3 loop spans 14 amino acids. Germline CDR1 and CDR2: LGHNA and YNFKEQ. Trimming shortened V by 2 bases and J by 3 bases, and 8 bases separated the two germline ends.

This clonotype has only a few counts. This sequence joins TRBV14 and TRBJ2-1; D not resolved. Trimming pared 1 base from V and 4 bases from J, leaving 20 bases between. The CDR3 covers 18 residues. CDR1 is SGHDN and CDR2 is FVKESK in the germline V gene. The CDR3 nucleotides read TGTGCCAGCAGCCAAGCAGGTATAGAAAGAGCCCCTTACAATGAGCAGTTCTTC. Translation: CASSQAGIERAPYNEQFF.

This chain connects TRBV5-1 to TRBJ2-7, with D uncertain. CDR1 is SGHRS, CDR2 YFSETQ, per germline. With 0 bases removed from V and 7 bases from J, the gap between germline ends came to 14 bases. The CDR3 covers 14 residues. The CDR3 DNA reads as TGCGCCAGCAGCTTGGAGTTGGGCACGCGGGAGCAGTACTTC. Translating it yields CASSLELGTREQYF.

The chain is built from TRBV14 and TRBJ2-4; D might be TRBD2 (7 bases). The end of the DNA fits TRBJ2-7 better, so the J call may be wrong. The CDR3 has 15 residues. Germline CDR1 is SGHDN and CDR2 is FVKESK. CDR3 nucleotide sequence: TGTGCCAGCAGCCAAGAAAACAGGGACTACTACGAGCAGTACTTC. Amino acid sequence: CASSQENRDYYEQYF.

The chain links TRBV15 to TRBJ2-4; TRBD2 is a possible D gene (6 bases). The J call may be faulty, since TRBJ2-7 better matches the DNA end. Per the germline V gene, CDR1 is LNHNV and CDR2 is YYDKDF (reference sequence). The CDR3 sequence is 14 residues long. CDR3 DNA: TGTGCCACCAGCAGAGATTATCAGGAGGGCGAGCAGTACTTC. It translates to CATSRDYQEGEQYF.